This T cell receptor (beta chain) was profiled in a study of shared clonotypes between healthy human individuals. Study-wide results and limits: Only blood was sampled; tissue repertoires likely differ.

The CDR3 sequence is 13 residues long. Between the trimmed V and J ends, which lost 0 bases and 4 bases, there was a span of 6 bases. Germline CDR1 and CDR2: MRHNA and SNTAGT. About this clone itself: Antigen: not known. Other DNA sequences from this sample encode an identical CDR3 as well.

Clones were read by immunoSEQ multiplex PCR, and TCRdb kept only the in-frame ones, dropping some. The table includes about 490,000 clones, over 65% detected once. The donor population consisted of healthy HIV-negative adults with no recent acute infections or vaccinations. The V and J genes are TRBV6-4 and TRBJ1-2; D not certain. The sequenced sample was PBMCs. This receptor was identified in a woman between 40 and 55 years old in good health. Some clones in this sample may be carry-over from other donors' samples. CDR3 DNA: TGTGCCAGCAGTGACTCGAGTGGCTATGGCTACACCTTC. It is translated as CASSDSSGYGYTF.